This passage covers 24 T cell receptor beta chains from one sample sequenced in a study of T cell clonality in common variable immunodeficiency. Data came from immunoSEQ multiplex PCR; TCRdb stores just in-frame clones and leaves some out. The sample shows some 80,000 clones, no singletons; the ten largest hold around 0.8%. Sequencing was done on a sample of peripheral blood mononuclear cells. The receptor set was obtained from a person between 18 and 75 years old in good health.

In its sample, this clone was seen many times. The read stops 3 residues short of the end of the CDR3; the missing end is completed from the germline J gene. The chain carries TRBV19 and TRBJ2-7, with 13 bases aligning to TRBD2. J was trimmed by 3 bases and V by 6 bases; bases with no gene match: 14. The CDR3 contains 18 residues. Germline CDR1 is LNHDA and CDR2 is SQIVND (reference sequence). The sequenced part of the CDR3 DNA is TGTGCCAGTAGACCTCGGACTAGCGGGAGTTCGGTCAACTACGAG. This sequence encodes CASRPRTSGSSVNYE. The whole CDR3 is CASRPRTSGSSVNYEQYF.

The sample holds many counts of this clone. The CDR3 extends 3 residues past the end of the read, so its final part is completed from the germline J gene. V is TRBV20-1 and J is TRBJ2-1, with a tentative D call TRBD2 (5 bases). The CDR3 covers 14 residues. Trimming stripped 4 bases from V and 4 bases from J, with 14 bases between. CDR1 is DFQATT, CDR2 SNEGSKA, per germline (reference sequence). The sequenced part of the CDR3 DNA is TGCAGTGCTACCAAGCGTTCGGGGTACAATGAG. Protein sequence: CSATKRSGYNE. The whole CDR3 is CSATKRSGYNEQFF.

This clone was seen at least ten times. The read ends 3 residues before the CDR3 terminus; that terminus is restored from the germline J gene. This chain joins TRBV9 and TRBJ1-2; 9 nucleotides align to TRBD1. This CDR3 is 14 amino acids long. Unmatched junction bases numbered 5, after V lost 2 bases and J lost 6 bases. Germline assignment: CDR1 SGDLS and CDR2 YYNGEE. The part of the CDR3 DNA that was read is TGTGCCAGCAGCGTTGTGGGACAGGGAAATGGC. Protein product: CASSVVGQGNG. The full CDR3 protein is CASSVVGQGNGYTF.

This clone was seen at least ten times. The read is 3 residues too short to cover the CDR3 end, so that end is filled in from the germline J gene. The chain uses TRBV13 and TRBJ2-5, with D uncertain. V lost 0 bases and J 1 base, leaving 9 bases between the germline ends. The CDR3 has 15 amino acids. Per germline, CDR1 PRHDT and CDR2 FYEKMQ (reference sequence). The sequenced part of the CDR3 DNA is TGTGCCAGCAGCTTAGGCAATAGCCCCCAAGAGACC. Translating gives CASSLGNSPQET. The whole CDR3 region reads CASSLGNSPQETQYF.

This clone was observed at least ten times. The DNA ends 3 residues before the CDR3 does, and the rest of the CDR3 is filled in from the germline J gene. The chain carries TRBV9 and TRBJ2-3; 10 nucleotides line up with TRBD1. Germline values: CDR1 SGDLS, CDR2 YYNGEE. The V and J ends lost 5 bases and 2 bases, in that order; junction bases with no gene match: 5. The CDR3 extends over 15 amino acids. CDR3: CASRRTGGPTDTQYF. Partial CDR3 DNA: TGTGCCAGCAGGAGGACAGGGGGTCCCACAGATACG. Looking up the rest from reference TRBV9 and TRBJ2-3 gives the full variable domain: DSGVTQTPKHLITATGQRVTLRCSPRSGDLSVYWYQQSLDQGLQFLIQYYNGEERAKGNILERFSAQQFPDLHSELNLSSLELGDSALYFCASRRTGGPTDTQYFGPGTRLTVL.

This clone has a count of ten or more. The DNA ends 3 residues before the CDR3 does, and the rest of the CDR3 is filled in from the germline J gene. The chain is built from TRBV20-1 and TRBJ1-2; 7 positions agree with TRBD1. The CDR3 sequence is 13 residues long. In germline, CDR1 is DFQATT, CDR2 SNEGSKA (reference sequence). Trimming cost V 6 bases and J 6 bases; bases outside gene matches: 10. The sequenced CDR3 bases are TGCAGTGCCAAAAATACAGGGGATGATGGC. Translating it yields CSAKNTGDDG. From start to end, the CDR3 is CSAKNTGDDGYTF.

This clone occurred many times. The read terminates 3 residues before the CDR3 end, so the remaining end is supplied by the germline J gene. The chain combines TRBV7-8 with TRBJ2-5; D might be TRBD1 (7 bases). V gave up 4 bases and J gave up 4 bases, with 13 bases separating them. Looked up from germline, CDR1 is SGHVS and CDR2 is FQNEAQ. This CDR3 comprises 14 residues. The CDR3 here is CASSSHRGGETQYF. CDR3 DNA (partial): TGTGCCAGCAGCTCCCACAGGGGAGGAGAGACC. The whole variable domain, remainder taken from reference TRBV7-8 and TRBJ2-5, is GAGVSQSPRYKVAKRGQDVALRCDPISGHVSLFWYQQALGQGPEFLTYFQNEAQLDKSGLPSDRFFAERPEGSVSTLKIQRTQQEDSAVYLCASSSHRGGETQYFGPGTRLLVL.

This clone was counted many times. The CDR3 extends 3 residues past the end of the read, so its final part is completed from the germline J gene. The genes are TRBV6-2 or TRBV6-3 and TRBJ1-1; TRBD1 aligns across 7 bases. With V trimmed by 6 bases and J by 7 bases, 8 bases remained unmatched. Germline V CDR1 and CDR2: MNHEY, SVGEGT. This CDR3 region has 13 residues. The CDR3 is CASRPPTGSEAFF. The CDR3 bases that were read are TGTGCCAGCAGGCCCCCGACAGGGAGTGAA.

The sample holds many counts of this clone. Sequencing ends 3 residues short of the CDR3 end; the germline J gene provides the rest. The rearrangement links TRBV18 to TRBJ2-7; 12 bases are shared with TRBD2. The CDR3 totals 18 residues. V shed 1 base and J 2 bases; nucleotides not matched to a gene: 9. CDR1 and CDR2 (germline): KGHSH, LQKENI. The CDR3 DNA, read in part, is TGTGCCAGCTCACCACTCTCTAGCGGGAGGGCCATAGCCTACGAG. Translated: CASSPLSSGRAIAYE. The whole CDR3 sequence reads CASSPLSSGRAIAYEQYF.

The table lists this clone with many counts. The read stops 3 residues short of the end of the CDR3; the missing end is completed from the germline J gene. The chain links TRBV6-2 or TRBV6-3 to TRBJ2-3; a possible D gene is TRBD2 (5 bases). The CDR3 extends over 15 amino acids. Per germline, CDR1 MNHEY and CDR2 SVGEGT. Trimming took 2 bases from V and 0 from J, leaving 9 bases between them. Incomplete CDR3 DNA: TGTGCCAGCAGTTACGGCGGACTGAGCACAGATACG. Its translation is CASSYGGLSTDT. The entire CDR3 protein is CASSYGGLSTDTQYF.

This clone came up many times. The read ends 3 residues early relative to the CDR3; the germline J gene fills the gap. This chain connects TRBV30 to TRBJ2-3; no reliable D call. Per the germline V gene, CDR1 is GTSNPN and CDR2 is SVGIG (reference sequence). The CDR3 runs to 10 residues. CDR3 residues: CAWSVGPQYF. CDR3 DNA, as far as it was read: TGTGCCTGGAGTGTAGGGCCG.

This clone appeared many times. The read halts 3 residues ahead of the CDR3 end, with the missing end drawn from the germline J gene. V is TRBV12-3 or TRBV12-4 and J is TRBJ1-1; tentatively, D is TRBD1 (6 bases). There are 15 residues in the CDR3. Trimming shortened V by 1 base and J by 1 base, and 10 bases separated the two germline ends. The CDR3 DNA, read in part, is TGTGCCAGCAGTTTAGATCGGGGGGCGAACACTGAA. It encodes CASSLDRGANTE. The complete CDR3 protein is CASSLDRGANTEAFF.

In this sample, this clone turned up many times. An end of the junction differs from the germline gene, which may be a read error. With the read ending 3 residues before the CDR3 end, the germline J gene is used to fill in that end. The chain links TRBV4-2 to TRBJ2-1, with 12 bases fitting TRBD2. This CDR3 has 16 residues. Germline V gene lookup returns CDR1 LGHNA and CDR2 YNFKEQ. Partial CDR3 DNA: TGCGCCAGCAGCCAAGATGCTAGCGGGAGGGCCCATGAG. Its protein product is CASSQDASGRAHE. The entire CDR3 is CASSQDASGRAHEQFF.

This clone was seen many times. The read comes to an end 3 residues before the CDR3 does, leaving the germline J gene to fill in the end. V usage is TRBV19 and J usage is TRBJ2-5; 11 bases align to TRBD1. Germline-derived CDR1 and CDR2 are LNHDA and SQIVND (reference sequence). This CDR3 has 15 residues. V trimming: 6 bases; J trimming: 0 bases; junction bases outside the gene matches: 3. The DNA read from the CDR3 is TGTGCCAGTAGCGGGACAGGGGGTAACCAAGAGACC. As protein: CASSGTGGNQET. In full, the CDR3 reads CASSGTGGNQETQYF.

The sample holds many counts of this clone. The sequence runs out 3 residues before the end of the CDR3; the remainder is reconstructed from the germline J gene. The chain couples TRBV20-1 to TRBJ2-1; D possibly corresponds to TRBD1 (7 bases). The V end was cut by 0 bases, the J end by 3 bases, with 18 bases between. The germline V gene has CDR1 DFQATT and CDR2 SNEGSKA (reference sequence). The CDR3 length is 17 residues. The CDR3 bases that were read are TGCAGTGCTAGAGACGGGACTGGGACAGTCTTCTACAATGAG. Encoded protein: CSARDGTGTVFYNE. The entire CDR3 protein reads CSARDGTGTVFYNEQFF.

This clone was found many times. The read ends 3 residues shy of where the CDR3 ends; the end is completed using the germline J gene. The chain employs TRBV7-6 and TRBJ2-2; 8 bases line up with TRBD1. Germline CDR1 reads SGHVS; CDR2 reads FNYEAQ. The CDR3 contains 15 residues. J lost 4 bases, V lost 5 bases, and 6 bases had no gene match. CDR3 DNA (partial): TGTGCCAGCAGCCTCGACAGGGGCGGCACCGGGGAG. This encodes CASSLDRGGTGE. The CDR3 as a whole reads CASSLDRGGTGELFF.

This clone has ten or more counts. The read terminates 3 residues before the CDR3 end, so the remaining end is supplied by the germline J gene. The V call is TRBV6-4, the J call TRBJ1-6, with D maybe TRBD1 (6 bases). The CDR3 consists of 15 residues. The V end lost 6 bases, the J end lost 5 bases, and 14 bases lay between the germline ends. In germline, CDR1 is MRHNA, CDR2 SNTAGT. CDR3 region: CASSPAGGDNSPLHF. The CDR3 bases that were read are TGTGCCAGCAGCCCCGCGGGGGGCGATAATTCACCC.

This clone was detected ten times or more. CDR3 in amino acids: CSASAGTANYGYTF. CDR3 DNA, as far as it was read: TGCAGTGCTAGTGCGGGGACAGCTAACTATGGC. V usage is TRBV20-1 and J usage is TRBJ1-2; 7 bases map to TRBD1. From the germline J gene comes the end of the CDR3, since the read stops 3 residues before it. Trimming cost V 3 bases and J 0 bases; bases outside gene matches: 4. Germline V gene lookup returns CDR1 DFQATT and CDR2 SNEGSKA (reference sequence). The CDR3 spans 14 residues.

This clone was picked up many times. The read stops 3 residues short of the end of the CDR3; the missing end is completed from the germline J gene. The V and J genes are TRBV28 and TRBJ1-1; 9 bases match TRBD1. J gave up 5 bases and V 11 bases, and 6 bases lay outside the gene matches. Germline values: CDR1 MDHEN, CDR2 SYDVKM. CDR3 length equals 12 residues. Partial CDR3 DNA: TGTGCCGGACAGGGGCGGCGGACTGAA. The encoded protein is CAGQGRRTE. The whole CDR3 sequence is CAGQGRRTEAFF.

The table lists this clone with many counts. The missing CDR3 end, 3 residues past where the read stops, is filled in from the germline J gene. This rearrangement joins TRBV5-8 to TRBJ2-7, with D perhaps TRBD1 (5 bases). The germline V gene has CDR1 SGHTS and CDR2 YDEGEE. Trimming stripped 3 bases from V and 3 bases from J, with 7 bases between. The CDR3 is 12 amino acids. The CDR3 loop reads CASSSTGYEQYF. The DNA read from the CDR3 is TGTGCCAGCAGCTCCACAGGCTACGAG.

This clone was observed many times. The read falls 3 residues short of the CDR3 end, and the missing part is taken from the germline J gene. The V call is TRBV4-1, the J call TRBJ2-4; 8 bases are shared with TRBD2. Germline CDR1 reads MGHRA; CDR2 reads YSYEKL. This CDR3 has 16 residues. CDR3 in amino acids: CASSQLLSGTRISQYF. CDR3 DNA (partial): TGCGCCAGCAGCCAATTACTAAGTGGGACTAGGATTAGT.

This clone appeared many times. The CDR3 is cut off 3 residues early in the read; its end comes from the germline J gene. The chain uses TRBV5-4 and TRBJ2-5; TRBD1 agrees at 8 bases. Germline trimming cut 3 bases from V and 5 bases from J; bases unmatched to any gene: 6. This CDR3 comprises 14 residues. Germline assignment: CDR1 SGHNT and CDR2 YYREEE (reference sequence). CDR3 loop: CASSSQGVRETQYF. Partial CDR3 DNA: TGTGCCAGCAGCTCACAGGGGGTCCGGGAGACC.

There are many counts of this clone. One end of the junction fails to match germline, which may point to a read error. The CDR3 extends 3 residues past the end of the read, so its final part is completed from the germline J gene. The rearrangement links TRBV4-2 to TRBJ2-1; a possible D gene is TRBD2 (6 bases). The germline V gene encodes CDR1 LGHNA and CDR2 YNFKEQ. The CDR3 sequence is 14 residues long. CDR3 DNA (partial): TGCGCCAGCAGCCAAGATACTAGCCGGAATGAG. Residues: CASSQDTSRNE. The full CDR3 protein is CASSQDTSRNEQFF.

Many counts were recorded for this clone. The read terminates 3 residues before the CDR3 end, so the remaining end is supplied by the germline J gene. The rearrangement uses TRBV20-1 and TRBJ2-5; possibly TRBD1 or TRBD2 for D (5 bases each). The length of the CDR3 is 15 residues. The germline V gene encodes CDR1 DFQATT and CDR2 SNEGSKA (reference sequence). Trimming took off 0 bases at V and 2 bases at J, with 13 bases between the two ends. The sequenced part of the CDR3 DNA is TGCAGTGCTAGAGATGAGGGGTTGAGGCAAGAGACC. It codes for CSARDEGLRQET. The entire CDR3 reads CSARDEGLRQETQYF.